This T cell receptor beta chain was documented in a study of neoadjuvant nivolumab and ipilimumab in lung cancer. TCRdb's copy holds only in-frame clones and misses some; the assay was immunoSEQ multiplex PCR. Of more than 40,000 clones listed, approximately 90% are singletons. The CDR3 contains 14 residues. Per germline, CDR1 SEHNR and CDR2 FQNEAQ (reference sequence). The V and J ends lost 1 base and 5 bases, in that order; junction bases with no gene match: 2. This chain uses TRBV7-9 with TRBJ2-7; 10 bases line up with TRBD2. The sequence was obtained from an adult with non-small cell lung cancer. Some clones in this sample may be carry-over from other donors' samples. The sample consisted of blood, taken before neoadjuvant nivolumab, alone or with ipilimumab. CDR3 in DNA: TGTGCCAGCAGCTTAGGGCTAGCGGGAGACGAGCAGTACTTC. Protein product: CASSLGLAGDEQYF. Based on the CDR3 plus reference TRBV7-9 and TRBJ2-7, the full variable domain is DTGVSQNPRHKITKRGQNVTFRCDPISEHNRLYWYRQTLGQGPEFLTYFQNEAQLEKSRLLSDRFSAERPKGSFSTLEIQRTEQGDSAMYLCASSLGLAGDEQYFGPGTRLTVT.